This paragraph covers one T cell receptor (beta chain) sequence. This sample stems from a study of T cell changes during pregnancy in multiple sclerosis. Only in-frame clones appear in the TCRdb table, and some are missing; sequencing was by immunoSEQ multiplex PCR. The top ten clones hold around 0.9% of a sample with 17,000 or so clones, 95% to 97% of them seen once. Trimming at V came to 0 bases and at J to 0 bases, leaving 4 bases not matched to a gene. Per germline, CDR1 KGHSH and CDR2 LQKENI. The CDR3 spans 16 residues. The V call is TRBV18, the J call TRBJ2-7; 8 nucleotides match TRBD1. The TCR originated in a female donor with multiple sclerosis, enrolled in a pregnancy study. Here the sequenced sample was peripheral blood, taken in the third trimester of pregnancy. CDR3 nucleotide sequence: TGTGCCAGCTCACCACCGGGTACAGGGGGCTCCTACGAGCAGTACTTC. Translated, it gives CASSPPGTGGSYEQYF.